Listed here are 29 T cell receptor beta chains from one sample, sequenced in a study of blood T cell repertoires in COVID-19. This table comes from immunoSEQ multiplex PCR, and its TCRdb copy is limited to in-frame clones, with some not included. This table has around 170,000 clones, less than 90% appearing once. The sample comprised peripheral blood. These receptors were collected from a man between 60 and 70 years old with acute or convalescent COVID-19.

The V call is TRBV7-9, the J call TRBJ2-5; TRBD1 might be the D (7 bases). In germline, CDR1 is SEHNR, CDR2 FQNEAQ (reference sequence). Deletions cut 1 base from V and 4 bases from J, with 10 bases between. The CDR3 has 14 amino acids. CDR3 DNA: TGTGCCAGCAGCTTAGACAGGGGAGGAGAGACCCAGTACTTC. It yields the protein CASSLDRGGETQYF.

V is TRBV30 and J is TRBJ1-1; D is uncertain. Trimming cost V 0 bases and J 0 bases, with 11 bases left between them. CDR3 length: 15 residues. Germline CDR1 is GTSNPN and CDR2 is SVGIG (reference sequence). The CDR3 sequence: CAWSVGQSMNTEAFF. In nucleotides, the CDR3 is TGTGCCTGGAGTGTTGGGCAGTCAATGAACACTGAAGCTTTCTTT.

The chain links TRBV5-1 to TRBJ2-5; 12 bases align to TRBD1. The CDR3 totals 18 residues. The V gene's germline CDR1 is SGHRS and CDR2 YFSETQ. Germline trimming cut 3 bases from V and 1 base from J; bases unmatched to any gene: 10. The chain's CDR3 is CASSSYRDRGRIQETQYF. CDR3 sequence (DNA): TGCGCCAGCAGCTCTTACCGGGACAGGGGGCGCATCCAAGAGACCCAGTACTTC.

The J gene is TRBJ2-4, the V gene TRBV5-4, with unresolved D. Germline V gives CDR1 SGHNT, CDR2 YYREEE (reference sequence). V lost 4 bases and J lost 0, with 11 bases in between. The CDR3 loop spans 15 amino acids. This CDR3 is CASSPGVVAKNIQYF. In nucleotides, the CDR3 is TGTGCCAGCAGCCCTGGAGTGGTAGCCAAAAACATTCAGTACTTC.

The chain uses TRBV11-2 and TRBJ2-1; D perhaps matches TRBD2 (6 bases). Germline V gene sequence: CDR1 SGHAT, CDR2 FQNNGV. V was trimmed by 7 bases and J by 6 bases, leaving 16 bases between them. The CDR3 consists of 14 residues. CDR3 residues: CASTIGGSRNEQFF. In nucleotides, the CDR3 is TGTGCCAGCACCATAGGAGGGAGCCGCAATGAGCAGTTCTTC.

This clone was seen a handful of times. The genes are TRBV5-1 and TRBJ2-5; D unclear. V lost 0 bases and J lost 4, with 7 bases in between. The V gene's germline CDR1 is SGHRS and CDR2 YFSETQ. The CDR3 is made up of 13 amino acids. The CDR3 is CASSLDGLETQYF. CDR3 sequence (DNA): TGCGCCAGCAGCTTGGACGGGTTAGAGACCCAGTACTTC.

The V call is TRBV29-1, the J call TRBJ2-5; no definite D call. The V and J ends lost 5 bases and 5 bases respectively, with 12 bases between them. CDR1 SQVTM and CDR2 ANQGSEA come from the germline V gene. The CDR3 is 12 amino acids. This CDR3 is CSVSRIRETQYF. CDR3 in DNA: TGCAGCGTTTCTCGAATCCGGGAGACCCAGTACTTC.

The chain carries TRBV30 and TRBJ2-5; 8 nucleotides align to TRBD2. The CDR3 length is 13 residues. Losses at the gene ends were 5 bases for V and 9 bases for J; bases not matched to a gene: 11. Germline CDR1 GTSNPN, CDR2 SVGIG (reference sequence). The CDR3 protein is CAWGATSGGAQYF. In DNA, the CDR3 is TGTGCCTGGGGGGCCACTAGCGGAGGGGCCCAGTACTTC.

J is TRBJ1-1 and V is TRBV29-1; D remains unclear. The CDR3 runs 13 residues. The V end lost 8 bases, the J end lost 5 bases, and 18 bases lay between the germline ends. The germline CDR1 and CDR2 sequences are SQVTM and ANQGSEA. CDR3 coding DNA: TGCAGCTCACTTCCCACCGGTCGGACTGAAGCTTTCTTT. It translates to CSSLPTGRTEAFF.

This clone was seen only once. This chain joins TRBV19 and TRBJ2-2, with D possibly matching TRBD1 (5 bases). CDR1 LNHDA and CDR2 SQIVND come from the germline V gene (reference sequence). This CDR3 comprises 14 residues. V lost 5 bases and J lost 3, with 10 bases in between. The CDR3 reads CASSLQGHTGELFF. The CDR3 nucleotides read TGTGCCAGTAGTCTCCAGGGCCACACCGGGGAGCTGTTTTTT. Based on the CDR3 plus reference TRBV19 and TRBJ2-2, the full variable domain is DGGITQSPKYLFRKEGQNVTLSCEQNLNHDAMYWYRQDPGQGLRLIYYSQIVNDFQKGDIAEGYSVSREKKESFPLTVTSAQKNPTAFYLCASSLQGHTGELFFGEGSRLTVL.

This clone appeared a few times. The chain links TRBV9 to TRBJ2-2; TRBD1 is a possible D gene (5 bases). Germline-derived CDR1 and CDR2 are SGDLS and YYNGEE. This CDR3 spans 15 amino acids. The V gene lost 0 bases and the J gene lost 5 bases, with 11 bases spanning the gap. The CDR3 protein is CASSVEVGPTGELFF. The CDR3 DNA reads TGTGCCAGCAGCGTAGAGGTGGGGCCTACCGGGGAGCTGTTTTTT.

The V call is TRBV10-2, the J call TRBJ1-1; possible D gene TRBD1, 6 bases. The CDR3 has 15 amino acids. Per the germline V gene, CDR1 is WSHSY and CDR2 is SAAADI. Deletions cut 0 bases from V and 0 bases from J, with 8 bases between. The CDR3 nucleotides are TGCGCCAGCAGTGAGTCAAACAGGGTGAACACTGAAGCTTTCTTT. Translation: CASSESNRVNTEAFF.

The gene calls are TRBV19 and TRBJ2-5; D is possibly TRBD1 (5 bases). The CDR3 has 16 residues. The V gene's germline CDR1 is LNHDA and CDR2 SQIVND (reference sequence). V lost 3 bases to trimming and J lost 1 base, with 15 bases between them. CDR3 amino acids: CASSIGSGQIQETQYF. CDR3 in DNA: TGTGCCAGTAGTATCGGCTCAGGGCAGATCCAAGAGACCCAGTACTTC.

CDR3: CASRSGGGSTDTQYF. The CDR3 DNA sequence: TGCGCCAGCAGGTCGGGCGGGGGGAGCACAGATACGCAGTATTTT. The chain has TRBV5-1 and TRBJ2-3; 8 nucleotides align to TRBD2. The length of the CDR3 is 15 residues. Germline V gene lookup returns CDR1 SGHRS and CDR2 YFSETQ. Trimming cost V 5 bases and J 0 bases; bases outside gene matches: 5.

This chain uses TRBV4-1 with TRBJ2-6; D might be TRBD2 (6 bases). The germline V and J ends were trimmed by 2 bases and 0 bases, with 11 bases remaining between them. Germline lookup yields CDR1 MGHRA and CDR2 YSYEKL. The CDR3 totals 17 residues. The CDR3 loop is CASSQRGDGSGANVLTF. CDR3 in DNA: TGCGCCAGCAGCCAACGCGGGGACGGCTCTGGGGCCAACGTCCTGACTTTC.

This chain uses TRBV5-4 with TRBJ1-6, with TRBD1 matching 7 bases. Germline lookup yields CDR1 SGHNT and CDR2 YYREEE (reference sequence). After removal of 4 bases from V and 5 bases from J, the junction contained 9 bases not matched to a gene. CDR3 size: 16 residues. The CDR3 DNA reads as TGTGCCAGCAGCCCCTTGGACAGGCCAAATAATTCACCCCTCCACTTT. It encodes CASSPLDRPNNSPLHF.

The rearrangement links TRBV28 to TRBJ1-4, with a tentative D call TRBD1 (6 bases). Germline assignment: CDR1 MDHEN and CDR2 SYDVKM. The V and J ends lost 7 bases and 4 bases respectively, with 19 bases between them. The CDR3 contains 16 residues. The CDR3 DNA sequence: TGTGCCAGCAAAGTAGGGGGGGCGCAGGATAATGAAAAACTGTTTTTT. Amino acid sequence: CASKVGGAQDNEKLFF.

This chain links TRBV4-1 with TRBJ2-7; maybe TRBD2 (7 bases). Looked up from germline, CDR1 is MGHRA and CDR2 is YSYEKL. With 2 bases removed from V and 7 bases from J, the gap between germline ends came to 27 bases. This CDR3 contains 18 residues. The CDR3 sequence: CASSQKGGAGASSEEQYF. In DNA, the CDR3 is TGCGCCAGCAGCCAAAAAGGGGGGGCGGGGGCCTCTTCGGAGGAGCAGTACTTC.

The chain employs TRBV11-3 and TRBJ2-2; TRBD2 matches 12 bases. Germline lookup yields CDR1 SGHNT and CDR2 YENEEA. This CDR3 has 18 residues. V lost 0 bases to trimming and J lost 4 bases; unmatched junction nucleotides: 6. The CDR3 coding sequence is TGTGCCAGCAGCTTAGATCCTAGCGGGGGGGCCTCCACCGGGGAGCTGTTTTTT. This sequence encodes CASSLDPSGGASTGELFF.

The J gene is TRBJ1-6, the V gene TRBV23-1; TRBD1 agrees at 9 bases. TRBV23-1 is marked as an open reading frame, function uncertain. CDR3 length: 14 residues. Losses at the gene ends were 2 bases for V and 11 bases for J; bases not matched to a gene: 4. CDR3 sequence (DNA): TGCGCCAGCAGTCAAAGGACAGGGGAGGCACCCCTCCACTTT. It translates to CASSQRTGEAPLHF.

The gene calls are TRBV7-9 and TRBJ2-7; TRBD1 might be the D (6 bases). Germline V gene sequence: CDR1 SEHNR, CDR2 FQNEAQ (reference sequence). CDR3 length: 11 residues. V gave up 3 bases and J gave up 6 bases, with 6 bases separating them. The CDR3 DNA sequence: TGTGCCAGCAGCTTGGACAGCGAGCAGTACGTC. Translating it yields CASSLDSEQYV.

This chain joins TRBV30 and TRBJ1-3, with D perhaps TRBD1 (5 bases). The CDR3 loop spans 14 amino acids. The V end lost 8 bases, the J end lost 2 bases, and 16 bases lay between the germline ends. CDR1 and CDR2 (germline): GTSNPN, SVGIG (reference sequence). Here the CDR3 DNA reads TGTGCCAGCTCTTTGGACACAACTGGAAACACCATATATTTT. Translation: CASSLDTTGNTIYF.

The rearrangement uses TRBV19 and TRBJ1-2; no definite D call. The germline CDR1 and CDR2 sequences are LNHDA and SQIVND (reference sequence). The V and J ends lost 5 bases and 4 bases respectively, with 8 bases between them. This CDR3 region has 12 residues. The CDR3 sequence is CASSPRAYGYTF. The CDR3 DNA reads TGTGCCAGTAGTCCGAGGGCCTATGGCTACACCTTC.

This sequence joins TRBV24-1 and TRBJ2-1; TRBD2 agrees at 12 bases. V dropped 5 bases and J dropped 7; count of bases not matched to a gene: 8. CDR3 size: 16 residues. Germline values: CDR1 KGHDR, CDR2 SFDVKD. CDR3: CATSGPSGRVENEQFF. The CDR3 DNA sequence: TGTGCCACCAGTGGACCTAGCGGGAGGGTCGAGAATGAGCAGTTCTTC.

The chain combines TRBV19 with TRBJ1-2; TRBD1 is a possible D gene (5 bases). The germline CDR1 and CDR2 sequences are LNHDA and SQIVND (reference sequence). The V end lost 7 bases, the J end lost 4 bases, and 16 bases lay between the germline ends. The CDR3 consists of 14 residues. The CDR3 DNA sequence: TGTGCCAGTATACAGACAGCACAATCCTATGGCTACACCTTC. Translation gives CASIQTAQSYGYTF.

V gene TRBV5-6 combines with J gene TRBJ2-4; possibly TRBD1 for D (6 bases). The CDR3 spans 17 residues. V was trimmed by 1 base and J by 0 bases, leaving 14 bases between them. Germline CDR1 SGHDT, CDR2 YYEEEE. CDR3 sequence: CASSLIPTGKAKNIQYF. The CDR3 coding sequence is TGTGCCAGCAGCTTGATTCCTACAGGGAAAGCCAAAAACATTCAGTACTTC.

The chain joins TRBV5-1 to TRBJ1-6, with unresolved D. The CDR3 totals 16 residues. V dropped 5 bases and J dropped 7 bases, with 19 bases sitting between them. Looked up from germline, CDR1 is SGHRS and CDR2 is YFSETQ. The CDR3 here is CASSSMAGAMNSPLHF. The DNA for the CDR3 is TGCGCCAGCAGTAGTATGGCAGGCGCGATGAATTCACCCCTCCACTTT. The entire variable domain, with the rest obtained from reference TRBV5-1 and TRBJ1-6, is as follows: KAGVTQTPRYLIKTRGQQVTLSCSPISGHRSVSWYQQTPGQGLQFLFEYFSETQRNKGNFPGRFSGRQFSNSRSEMNVSTLELGDSALYLCASSSMAGAMNSPLHFGNGTRLTVT.

The V gene is TRBV30, the J gene TRBJ2-1; 9 nucleotides match TRBD1. The CDR3 is 13 residues long. J gave up 9 bases and V 2 bases, and 5 bases lay outside the gene matches. Germline CDR1 and CDR2: GTSNPN and SVGIG (reference sequence). In nucleotides, the CDR3 is TGTGCCTGGAGTACGGGACAGGGATCTGAGCAGTTCTTC. Encoded protein: CAWSTGQGSEQFF.

This clone was counted once. The rearrangement uses TRBV6-1 and TRBJ1-1; weak D call: TRBD1 (6 bases). Trimming pared 0 bases from V and 4 bases from J, leaving 12 bases between. The CDR3 is 15 residues long. Germline V gene sequence: CDR1 MNHNS, CDR2 SASEGT. The CDR3, as DNA: TGTGCCAGCAGTGAAGCTCCAGGGGTGGGCACTGAAGCTTTCTTT. Protein: CASSEAPGVGTEAFF.